This T cell receptor beta chain stems from a study of T cells in Graves' hyperthyroidism and ophthalmopathy. Study outcomes and limitations: Blood held most thyroid clonotypes expanded above 0.001 frequency.

Those patients with uncontrolled infection, other autoimmune disease, pregnancy or lactation were excluded. The V gene end was trimmed by 1 base and the J gene end by 3 bases; junction bases not matched to a gene: 23. CDR1 and CDR2 from the germline V gene are LNHDA and SQIVND (reference sequence). The CDR3 spans 22 residues. TCR beta CDR3 region amplification was performed from RNA transcripts. A first-round RT-PCR of the TCR CDR3 used the HTBI primer set. TCRdb reprocessed the multiplex PCR reads via MiXCR and lists one record per CDR3 protein. The profile shows about 210,000 distinct CDR3 sequences, roughly a sixth of them singletons. This clonotype came up many times. Its antigen is as yet unknown.

The material sequenced was blood. The chain joins TRBV19 to TRBJ2-1; 8 bases line up with TRBD2. This TCR derives from a man in his forties or fifties with Graves' hyperthyroidism. The CDR3 DNA reads TGTGCCAGTAGTATAGTACGGAAACCGGGACTAGATCCCTTCTACTACTACAATGAGCAGTTCTTC. Encoded protein: CASSIVRKPGLDPFYYYNEQFF. The full variable domain, its missing parts supplied by reference TRBV19 and TRBJ2-1, is DGGITQSPKYLFRKEGQNVTLSCEQNLNHDAMYWYRQDPGQGLRLIYYSQIVNDFQKGDIAEGYSVSREKKESFPLTVTSAQKNPTAFYLCASSIVRKPGLDPFYYYNEQFFGPGTRLTVL.